This TCR beta chain was sequenced for a study of T cells in Graves' hyperthyroidism and ophthalmopathy. Germline V gives CDR1 MDHEN, CDR2 SYDVKM. The length of the CDR3 is 16 residues. V lost 0 bases and J 2 bases, leaving 14 bases between the germline ends. Researchers took RNA transcripts and amplified the TCR beta CDR3 regions from them. The study used the HTBI primer set for a first-round RT-PCR of the TCR CDR3. One entry per CDR3 protein, called by TCRdb with MiXCR from the multiplex PCR reads. The table includes 600,000 or so distinct CDR3 sequences, 14% detected once. This clonotype showed up many times.

Sequencing input: blood. This sequence was found in a woman aged 18-29 years with Graves' ophthalmopathy. V and J are TRBV28 and TRBJ2-7, with D perhaps assigned TRBD1 or TRBD2 (7 bases each). The CDR3, as DNA: TGTGCCAGCAGTTTATGGGGGGGGACAGAAACCTACGAGCAGTACTTC. This translates into CASSLWGGTETYEQYF.